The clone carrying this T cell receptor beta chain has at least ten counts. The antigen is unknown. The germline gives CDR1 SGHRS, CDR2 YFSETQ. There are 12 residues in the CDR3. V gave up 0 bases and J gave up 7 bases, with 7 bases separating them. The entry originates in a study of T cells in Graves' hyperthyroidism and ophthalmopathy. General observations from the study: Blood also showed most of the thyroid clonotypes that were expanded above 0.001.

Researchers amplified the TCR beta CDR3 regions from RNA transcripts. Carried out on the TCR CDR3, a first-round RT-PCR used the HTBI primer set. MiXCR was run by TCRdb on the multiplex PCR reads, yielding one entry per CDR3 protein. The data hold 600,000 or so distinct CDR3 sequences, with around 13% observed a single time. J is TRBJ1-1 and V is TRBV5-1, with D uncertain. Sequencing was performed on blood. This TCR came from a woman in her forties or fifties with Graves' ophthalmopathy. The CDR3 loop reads CASSLGRFEAFF. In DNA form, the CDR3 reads TGCGCCAGCAGCTTGGGGAGATTTGAAGCTTTCTTT.